This T cell receptor (beta chain) was retrieved from a study of CD8 T cells in ankylosing spondylitis. Germline CDR1 is SGHRS and CDR2 is YFSETQ. With 0 bases removed from V and 5 bases from J, the gap between germline ends came to 12 bases. The CDR3 loop spans 14 amino acids. Quantitative 5'-RACE with molecular barcodes was used to make the TCR beta libraries. TCRdb processed the 5' RACE reads anew with MiXCR; each CDR3 protein has one entry. Found here are about 320,000 distinct CDR3 sequences, roughly 12% of them singletons; the top ten hold roughly 9.1%. Study results and caveats: Significant enrichment of disease-linked clones was reportedly seen in matched ankylosing spondylitis synovial fluid. Disease-linked clones bore a CD8+ phenotype, appearing relatively rarely in peripheral blood.

This clonotype was seen only a few times. Its specificity is not known. The sequenced material came from blood, either unsorted or a sorted T cell fraction (not recorded which). This rearrangement joins TRBV5-1 to TRBJ2-7; possibly TRBD2 for D (5 bases). The origin of this receptor is a female donor with ankylosing spondylitis or in good health (not recorded which). The CDR3 is CASSLGDMRDEQYF. The CDR3 DNA reads as TGCGCCAGCAGCTTGGGGGATATGCGGGACGAGCAGTACTTC.